This note documents a single T cell receptor beta chain sequence. The antigen remains unidentified. This sample is part of a study of graft-versus-host responses after intestinal transplantation. Overall study context: Grafts that recipients had were multivisceral, liver-intestinal, or isolated intestinal transplants. Every one of the recipients received anti-thymocyte globulin induction and afterwards took tacrolimus and steroids for roughly 3 years.

Study results and limitations: High graft-versus-host to host-versus-graft clonal ratios were seen in allografts of patients with graft-donor T cell macrochimerism. GvH clones were identified in recipient marrow, with some first appearing in ileum or blood.

The table came from immunoSEQ multiplex PCR; TCRdb's copy has only in-frame clones and leaves some out. The table lists 43,000 or so clones, about 95% of them singletons. With 5 bases removed from V and 6 bases from J, the gap between germline ends came to 11 bases. The CDR3 length is 12 residues. Looked up from germline, CDR1 is SNHLY and CDR2 is FYNNEI. This specimen consisted of PBMCs, obtained more than 310 days after intestinal transplant. This TCR was sampled from a human patient who received an intestinal transplant, so some T cells may come from the graft donor. The rearrangement joins TRBV2 to TRBJ2-7, with D maybe TRBD1 (5 bases). CDR3 sequence (DNA): TGTGCCAGCAGTCCTGATCAGGGCGAGCAGTACTTC. Its protein is CASSPDQGEQYF. The full variable domain, its missing parts supplied by reference TRBV2 and TRBJ2-7, is EPEVTQTPSHQVTQMGQEVILRCVPISNHLYFYWYRQILGQKVEFLVSFYNNEISEKSEIFDDQFSVERPDGSNFTLKIRSTKLEDSAMYFCASSPDQGEQYFGPGTRLTVT.